The subject of this entry is one T cell receptor (beta chain). The CDR3 sequence is 18 residues long. Germline V gives CDR1 SGHVS, CDR2 FQNEAQ. V dropped 2 bases and J dropped 5 bases, with 21 bases sitting between them. The data were taken from a study of cytomegalovirus exposure and HLA in healthy donors. Primers included in the PCR were 60 Vbeta and 13 Jbeta primers. Some clones are missing from TCRdb's copy, which holds only in-frame ones; the method was immunoSEQ multiplex PCR. Among some 110,000 clones listed, approximately 80% were seen once. This chain links TRBV7-8 with TRBJ1-4; D not certain. Sequenced material: PBMCs. The receptor comes from a man over 45 in good health and CMV-seronegative. In nucleotides, the CDR3 is TGTGCCAGCAGCTTAAGTGGGAGGACGGCCGGTCAAAATGAAAAACTGTTTTTT. Translated, it gives CASSLSGRTAGQNEKLFF.